Shown below are 18 T cell receptor beta chains from a single sample sequenced in a study of regulatory T cells in long-lasting Graves disease. Described time point: newly diagnosed GD, antithyroid drugs for less than 3 months. PBMC-extracted RNA yielded the TCR library. CDR3-region Arm-PCR and iRepertoire HTBI primers produced the TCR beta libraries. MiXCR, applied by TCRdb to the multiplex PCR reads, yields one record per CDR3 protein. This sample has 350,000 to 550,000 distinct CDR3 sequences, with 15% found just once. This same sample was also taken into another study, of T cells in Graves' hyperthyroidism and ophthalmopathy.

The source material was peripheral blood mononuclear cells (PBMCs), sampled at new diagnosis, from a patient treated with antithyroid drugs. The receptors were sampled from a young woman with Graves disease.

Only a few counts were recorded for this clonotype. The J gene is TRBJ1-5, the V gene TRBV10-3; perhaps TRBD1 as D (5 bases). The CDR3 consists of 14 residues. V lost 8 bases and J 7 bases, leaving 18 bases between the germline ends. Germline V gene data show CDR1 as ENHRY and CDR2 as SYGVKD. CDR3 coding DNA: TGTGCCATCCATGCGGGGACCGCGGGCCAGCCCCAGCATTTT. Protein sequence: CAIHAGTAGQPQHF.

This clonotype was found many times. V usage is TRBV7-9 and J usage is TRBJ1-1, with a possible D match to TRBD1 (5 bases). Trimming removed 5 bases at V and 5 bases at J, with 15 bases between. Germline V gene lookup returns CDR1 SEHNR and CDR2 FQNEAQ (reference sequence). CDR3 length: 14 amino acids. The CDR3 sequence is CASSRDSLRTEAFF. In DNA form, the CDR3 reads TGTGCCAGCAGCCGGGACTCCCTGAGAACTGAAGCTTTCTTT.

There are a few counts of this clonotype. The V call is TRBV24-1, the J call TRBJ2-1; TRBD1 might be the D (5 bases). V was trimmed by 4 bases and J by 7 bases, leaving 19 bases between them. CDR1 is KGHDR and CDR2 is SFDVKD in the germline V gene. This CDR3 contains 16 residues. The CDR3 spells CATSDPSPRTFNEQFF. CDR3 nucleotide sequence: TGTGCCACCAGTGACCCCTCGCCTAGGACATTTAATGAGCAGTTCTTC.

In the case of this clonotype: A read error is possible here, since a much larger clone lies one base away. V is TRBV4-1 and J is TRBJ1-4; no firm D call. The CDR3 extends over 16 amino acids. CDR1 is MGHRA and CDR2 is YSYEKL in the germline V gene. For the CDR3, the DNA is TGCGCCAGCGGCCAAGGAAACATCGCGACTAATGAAAAACTGTTTTTT. Residues: CASGQGNIATNEKLFF.

This clonotype was seen repeatedly, ten times or more. The J gene is TRBJ2-7, the V gene TRBV2; D remains unclear. Between the trimmed V and J ends, which lost 7 bases and 0 bases, there was a span of 10 bases. There are 13 residues in the CDR3. The germline V gene encodes CDR1 SNHLY and CDR2 FYNNEI. CDR3 nucleotides: TGTGCCAGCAAGTTTACAAGCTCCTACGAGCAGTACTTC. Amino acid sequence: CASKFTSSYEQYF.

This clonotype came up many times. This sequence joins TRBV18 and TRBJ2-3; D is possibly TRBD1 or TRBD2 (5 bases each). V dropped 6 bases and J dropped 0 bases, with 13 bases sitting between them. The CDR3 runs to 15 residues. Germline V gene lookup returns CDR1 KGHSH and CDR2 LQKENI. As DNA, the CDR3 is TGTGCCAGCTCGGGGGACCTGCCTAGCACAGATACGCAGTATTTT. Residues: CASSGDLPSTDTQYF. Full variable domain (rest looked up from reference TRBV18 and TRBJ2-3): NAGVMQNPRHLVRRRGQEARLRCSPMKGHSHVYWYRQLPEEGLKFMVYLQKENIIDESGMPKERFSAEFPKEGPSILRIQQVVRGDSAAYFCASSGDLPSTDTQYFGPGTRLTVL.

This clonotype has only a few counts. The chain combines TRBV28 with TRBJ2-1; D may be TRBD1 or TRBD2 (5 bases each). The V gene lost 6 bases and the J gene lost 10 bases, with 28 bases spanning the gap. CDR1 is MDHEN and CDR2 is SYDVKM in the germline V gene. This CDR3 is built from 17 residues. The CDR3 sequence is CASSSIKEGRLFFEQFF. CDR3 sequence (DNA): TGTGCCAGCAGCAGTATTAAAGAGGGACGGCTTTTCTTCGAGCAGTTCTTC.

Worth noting for this clonotype: It is likely a read error: a sequence one base away is far more abundant. The V and J genes are TRBV12-3 or TRBV12-4 and TRBJ2-3; maybe TRBD1 (5 bases). The J call is uncertain, as TRBJ1-5 better fits the DNA end. The CDR3 contains 14 residues. CDR3 coding DNA: TGTGCCAGCAGCTCCCGGGGGAGCACAGATACGCAGCATTTT. It is translated as CASSSRGSTDTQHF.

This clonotype turned up a few times. CDR3 region: CSARALRTRSSYEQYF. The CDR3 DNA reads as TGCAGTGCTAGAGCCCTCCGGACTAGATCCTCCTACGAGCAGTACTTC. The J gene is TRBJ2-7, the V gene TRBV20-1; the match to TRBD2 covers 7 bases. Germline loops: CDR1 DFQATT, CDR2 SNEGSKA (reference sequence). The CDR3 has 16 residues. V was pared by 1 base and J by 0 bases, with 9 bases of the junction left unmatched.

This clonotype was found a few times. V and J are TRBV18 and TRBJ2-2; 12 nucleotides agree with TRBD2. In germline, CDR1 is KGHSH, CDR2 LQKENI. The CDR3 length is 16 residues. The trim removed 5 bases at V and 5 bases at J, leaving 6 bases unmatched. As DNA, the CDR3 is TGTGCCAGCTCATCCTCGACTAGCGGGAGAACCGGGGAGCTGTTTTTT. Translated, it gives CASSSSTSGRTGELFF. The full variable domain, with the rest looked up from reference TRBV18 and TRBJ2-2, is NAGVMQNPRHLVRRRGQEARLRCSPMKGHSHVYWYRQLPEEGLKFMVYLQKENIIDESGMPKERFSAEFPKEGPSILRIQQVVRGDSAAYFCASSSSTSGRTGELFFGEGSRLTVL.

This clonotype was found many times. The genes are TRBV4-2 and TRBJ2-2, with TRBD2 identical over 13 bases. CDR1 is LGHNA and CDR2 is YNFKEQ in the germline V gene. CDR3 length: 17 amino acids. J was trimmed by 5 bases and V by 5 bases; bases with no gene match: 8. The CDR3 DNA reads as TGTGCCAGCAGCAACGGACTAGCGGGAGTGGGGACCGGGGAGCTGTTTTTT. Encoded protein: CASSNGLAGVGTGELFF.

This clonotype is large by share. This sequence joins TRBV24-1 and TRBJ2-3; TRBD2 aligns across 13 bases. Germline V CDR1 and CDR2: KGHDR, SFDVKD. V was pared by 3 bases and J by 2 bases, with 7 bases of the junction left unmatched. The CDR3 loop spans 18 amino acids. For the CDR3, the DNA is TGTGCCACCAGTGATCCAACTGGGACTAGCGGGGTCACAGATACGCAGTATTTT. Protein product: CATSDPTGTSGVTDTQYF.

The chain joins TRBV19 to TRBJ2-5; 11 bases fit TRBD1. Germline V lookup: CDR1 LNHDA, CDR2 SQIVND (reference sequence). The CDR3 is 17 amino acids. Trimming took 3 bases from V and 3 from J; bases not matched to a gene: 9. The CDR3 DNA is TGTGCCAGTAGTATGGGGACCGGGACAGGGGGTAAAGAGACCCAGTACTTC. Translation gives CASSMGTGTGGKETQYF.

This chain uses TRBV25-1 with TRBJ1-5; 10 bases align to TRBD1. V was pared by 4 bases and J by 7 bases, with 10 bases of the junction left unmatched. This CDR3 region has 16 residues. CDR1 is MGHDK and CDR2 is SYGVNS in the germline V gene. Written as DNA, the CDR3 is TGTGCCAGCAGTGGAGTCTGGAGGGACAGGGGACAGCCCCAGCATTTT. As protein: CASSGVWRDRGQPQHF.

This clonotype was found a few times. This chain joins TRBV6-2 or TRBV6-3 and TRBJ2-2; D remains unclear. There are 16 residues in the CDR3. The germline V and J ends were trimmed by 0 bases and 3 bases, with 11 bases remaining between them. Germline V gene data show CDR1 as MNHEY and CDR2 as SVGEGT. The DNA for the CDR3 is TGTGCCAGCAGTTACTCTCCTGGGTGGGACACCGGGGAGCTGTTTTTT. Its translation: CASSYSPGWDTGELFF.

Remarks on this clonotype: A read error may be the cause here, since a much bigger clone is one base away. The rearrangement uses TRBV11-2 and TRBJ2-1, with a weak D call TRBD2 (6 bases). V lost 6 bases to trimming and J lost 9 bases, with 21 bases between them. This CDR3 comprises 15 residues. Germline V lookup: CDR1 SGHAT, CDR2 FQNNGV. The chain's CDR3 is CASSSRTTPAGEQFF. CDR3 coding DNA: TGTGCCAGCAGTTCCCGGACTACCCCGGCAGGTGAGCAGTTCTTC.

In its sample, this clonotype was seen a few times. The chain joins TRBV28 to TRBJ2-5, with TRBD2 as a possible D gene (7 bases). The CDR3 contains 15 residues. CDR1 and CDR2 (germline): MDHEN, SYDVKM. Trimming shortened V by 10 bases and J by 2 bases, and 20 bases separated the two germline ends. The CDR3 bases are TGTGCCACCCGGGGGGCGGGTCGGAGACAAGAGACCCAGTACTTC. Its translation is CATRGAGRRQETQYF. The whole variable domain, filled in from reference TRBV28 and TRBJ2-5, reads DVKVTQSSRYLVKRTGEKVFLECVQDMDHENMFWYRQDPGLGLRLIYFSYDVKMKEKGDIPEGYSVSREKKERFSLILESASTNQTSMYLCATRGAGRRQETQYFGPGTRLLVL.

This clonotype showed up many times. The V call is TRBV12-3 or TRBV12-4, the J call TRBJ1-4; D perhaps matches TRBD1 (5 bases). The CDR3 spans 13 residues. Here the CDR3 DNA reads TGTGCTATTAGGGGACCGACGAATGAAAAACTGTTTTTT. Encoded protein: CAIRGPTNEKLFF.